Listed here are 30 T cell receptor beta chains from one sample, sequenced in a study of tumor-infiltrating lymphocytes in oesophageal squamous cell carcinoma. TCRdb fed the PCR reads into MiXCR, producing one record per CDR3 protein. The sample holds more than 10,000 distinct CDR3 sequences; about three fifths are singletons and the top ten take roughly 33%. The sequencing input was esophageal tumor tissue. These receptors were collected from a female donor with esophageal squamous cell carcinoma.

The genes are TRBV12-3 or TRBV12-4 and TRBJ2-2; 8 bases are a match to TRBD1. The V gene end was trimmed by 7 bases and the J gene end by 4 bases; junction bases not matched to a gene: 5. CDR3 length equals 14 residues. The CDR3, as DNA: TGTGCCAGCAAAGGACAGGGACCCACCGGGGAGCTGTTTTTT. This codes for CASKGQGPTGELFF.

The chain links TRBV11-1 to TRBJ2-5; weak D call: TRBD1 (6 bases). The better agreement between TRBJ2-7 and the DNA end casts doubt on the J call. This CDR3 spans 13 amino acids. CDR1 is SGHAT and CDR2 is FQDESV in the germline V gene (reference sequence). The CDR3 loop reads CASSSSQGYEQYF. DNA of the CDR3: TGTGCCAGCAGCTCAAGCCAGGGGTACGAGCAGTACTTC.

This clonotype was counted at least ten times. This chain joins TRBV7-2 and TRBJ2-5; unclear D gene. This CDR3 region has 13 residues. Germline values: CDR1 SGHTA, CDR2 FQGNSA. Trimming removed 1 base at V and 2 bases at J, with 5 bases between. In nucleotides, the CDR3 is TGTGCCAGCAGCTTAGTCTTACAAGAGACCCAGTACTTC. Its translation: CASSLVLQETQYF.

CDR3: CASSFLAGVFDTQYF. In nucleotides, the CDR3 is TGTGCCAGCAGCTTCCTAGCGGGGGTCTTCGATACGCAGTATTTT. The genes are TRBV7-2 and TRBJ2-3, with 10 nucleotides matching TRBD2. CDR3 length: 15 amino acids. Germline loops: CDR1 SGHTA, CDR2 FQGNSA. The junction had 6 bases not matched to a gene; V was cut back by 3 bases and J by 6 bases. Filled out from reference TRBV7-2 and TRBJ2-3, the complete variable domain reads GAGVSQSPSNKVTEKGKDVELRCDPISGHTALYWYRQSLGQGLEFLIYFQGNSAPDKSGLPSDRFSAERTGGSVSTLTIQRTQQEDSAVYLCASSFLAGVFDTQYFGPGTRLTVL.

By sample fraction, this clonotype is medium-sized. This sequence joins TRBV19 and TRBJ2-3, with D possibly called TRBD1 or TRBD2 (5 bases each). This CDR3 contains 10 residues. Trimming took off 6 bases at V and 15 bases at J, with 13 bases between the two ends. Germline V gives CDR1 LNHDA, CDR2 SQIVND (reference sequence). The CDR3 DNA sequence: TGTGCCAGTAGGGGACCCCTGCTATATTTT. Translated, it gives CASRGPLLYF.

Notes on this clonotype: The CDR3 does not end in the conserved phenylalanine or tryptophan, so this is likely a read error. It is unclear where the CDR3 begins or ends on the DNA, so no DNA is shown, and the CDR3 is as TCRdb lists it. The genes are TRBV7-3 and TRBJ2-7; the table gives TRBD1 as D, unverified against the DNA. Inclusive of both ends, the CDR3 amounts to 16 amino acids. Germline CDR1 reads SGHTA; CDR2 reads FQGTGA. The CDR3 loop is CASSLAGGSYEQYFGN.

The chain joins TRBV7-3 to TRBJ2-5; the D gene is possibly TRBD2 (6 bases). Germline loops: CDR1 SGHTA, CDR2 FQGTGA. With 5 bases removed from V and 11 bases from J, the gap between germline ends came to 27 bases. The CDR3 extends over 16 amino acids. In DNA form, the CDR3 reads TGTGCCAGCAGCCTTTTAGCCGGGAGTGCCTACAATGAGCAGTACTTC. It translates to CASSLLAGSAYNEQYF.

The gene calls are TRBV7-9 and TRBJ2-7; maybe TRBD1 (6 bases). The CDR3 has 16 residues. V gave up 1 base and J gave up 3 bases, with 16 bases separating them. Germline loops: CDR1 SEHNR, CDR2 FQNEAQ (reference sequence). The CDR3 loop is CASSLGPETGFYEQYF. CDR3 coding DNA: TGTGCCAGCAGCTTAGGCCCCGAGACAGGTTTCTACGAGCAGTACTTC.

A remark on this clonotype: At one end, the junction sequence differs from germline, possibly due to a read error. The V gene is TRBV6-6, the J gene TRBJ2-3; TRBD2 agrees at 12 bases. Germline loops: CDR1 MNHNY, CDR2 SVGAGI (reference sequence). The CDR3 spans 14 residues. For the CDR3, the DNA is TGTGCCAGCAGTCCTCGGACTAGCGGGACGGGTTTGTTCTTC. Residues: CASSPRTSGTGLFF.

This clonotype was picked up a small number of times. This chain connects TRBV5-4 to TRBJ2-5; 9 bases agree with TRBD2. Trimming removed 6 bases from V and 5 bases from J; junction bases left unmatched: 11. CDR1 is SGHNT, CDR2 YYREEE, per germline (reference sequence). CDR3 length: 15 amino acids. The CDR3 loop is CASTLWRGGGETQYF. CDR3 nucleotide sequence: TGTGCCAGCACCCTCTGGCGGGGGGGCGGGGAGACCCAGTACTTC.

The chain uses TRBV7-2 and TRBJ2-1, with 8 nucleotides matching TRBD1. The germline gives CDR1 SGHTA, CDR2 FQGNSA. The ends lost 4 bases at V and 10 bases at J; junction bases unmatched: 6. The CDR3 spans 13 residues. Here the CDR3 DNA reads TGTGCCAGCAGCTCCGACAGGGGCGGGGAGCAGTTCTTC. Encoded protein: CASSSDRGGEQFF.

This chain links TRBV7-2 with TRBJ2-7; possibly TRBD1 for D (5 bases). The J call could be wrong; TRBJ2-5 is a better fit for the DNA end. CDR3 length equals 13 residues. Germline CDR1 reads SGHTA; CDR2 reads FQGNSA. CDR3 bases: TGTGCCAGCAGCTCAGGGCAAATAGAGACCCAGTACTTC. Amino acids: CASSSGQIETQYF.

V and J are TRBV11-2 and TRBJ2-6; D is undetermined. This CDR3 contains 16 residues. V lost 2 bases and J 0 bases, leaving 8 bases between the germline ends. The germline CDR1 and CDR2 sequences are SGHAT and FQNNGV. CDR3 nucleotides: TGTGCCAGCAGCTTACTTTGGTCCTCTGGGGCCAACGTCCTGACTTTC. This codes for CASSLLWSSGANVLTF.

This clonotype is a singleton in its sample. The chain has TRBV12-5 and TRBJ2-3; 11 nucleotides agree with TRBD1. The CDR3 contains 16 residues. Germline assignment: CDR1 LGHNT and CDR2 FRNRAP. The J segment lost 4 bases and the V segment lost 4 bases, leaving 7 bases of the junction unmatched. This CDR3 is CASGSGQGAVSDTQYF. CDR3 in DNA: TGTGCTAGTGGTTCTGGACAGGGGGCTGTCTCAGATACGCAGTATTTT.

The CDR3 loop reads CASSLGRRSLGTQYF. The CDR3 DNA sequence: TGTGCCAGCAGCCTGGGACGCCGGAGTTTGGGGACCCAGTACTTC. The chain joins TRBV7-2 to TRBJ2-5; D might be TRBD1 or TRBD2, each matching 5 bases. Germline V gives CDR1 SGHTA, CDR2 FQGNSA. This CDR3 has 15 residues. The germline V and J ends were trimmed by 5 bases and 7 bases, with 20 bases remaining between them.

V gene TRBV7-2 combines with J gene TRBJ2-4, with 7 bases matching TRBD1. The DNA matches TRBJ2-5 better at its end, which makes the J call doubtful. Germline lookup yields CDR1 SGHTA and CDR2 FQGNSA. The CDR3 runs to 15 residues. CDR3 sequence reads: CASSLGARGSETQYF. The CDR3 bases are TGTGCCAGCAGCTTAGGTGCCAGGGGGTCAGAGACCCAGTACTTC.

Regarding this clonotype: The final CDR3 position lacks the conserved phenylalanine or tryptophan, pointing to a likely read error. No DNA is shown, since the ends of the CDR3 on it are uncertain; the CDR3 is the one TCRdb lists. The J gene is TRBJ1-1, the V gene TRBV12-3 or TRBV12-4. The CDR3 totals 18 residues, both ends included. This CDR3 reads CASSLGTRPAYMATPSVR.

In DNA form, the CDR3 reads TGTGCCAGCAGTCGACAGGCTGGCGAGGAGACCCAGTACTTC. It yields the protein CASSRQAGEETQYF. The rearrangement uses TRBV7-6 and TRBJ2-3; D may be TRBD1 (6 bases). The end of the DNA is better explained by TRBJ2-5, so the J call may be wrong. The CDR3 consists of 14 residues. Looked up from germline, CDR1 is SGHVS and CDR2 is FNYEAQ.

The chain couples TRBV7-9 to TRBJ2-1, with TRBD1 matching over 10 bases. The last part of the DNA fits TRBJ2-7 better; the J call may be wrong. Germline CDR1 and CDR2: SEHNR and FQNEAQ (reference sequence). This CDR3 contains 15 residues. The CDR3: CASGQDRGNAYEQYF. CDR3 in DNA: TGTGCCAGCGGACAGGACAGGGGGAACGCCTACGAGCAGTACTTC.

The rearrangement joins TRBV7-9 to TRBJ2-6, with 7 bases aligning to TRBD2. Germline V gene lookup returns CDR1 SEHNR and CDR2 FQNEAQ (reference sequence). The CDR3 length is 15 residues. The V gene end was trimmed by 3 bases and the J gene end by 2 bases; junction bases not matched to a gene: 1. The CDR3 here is CASSFAGAGANVLTF. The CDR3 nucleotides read TGTGCCAGCAGCTTTGCGGGAGCTGGGGCCAACGTCCTGACTTTC.

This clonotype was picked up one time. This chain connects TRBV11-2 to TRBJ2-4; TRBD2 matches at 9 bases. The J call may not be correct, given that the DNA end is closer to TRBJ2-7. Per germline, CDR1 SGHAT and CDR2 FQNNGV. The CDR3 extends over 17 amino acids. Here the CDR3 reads CASSSRGLLAGLYEQYF. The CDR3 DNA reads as TGTGCCAGCAGCTCCCGGGGATTGCTAGCGGGATTGTACGAGCAGTACTTC.

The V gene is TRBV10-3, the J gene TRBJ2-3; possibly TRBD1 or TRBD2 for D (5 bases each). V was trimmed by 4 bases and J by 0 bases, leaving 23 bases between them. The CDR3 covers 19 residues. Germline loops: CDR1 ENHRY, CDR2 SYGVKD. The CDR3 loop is CAISVINFGDLRSTDTQYF. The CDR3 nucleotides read TGTGCCATCAGTGTGATTAATTTTGGGGACCTTCGAAGCACAGATACGCAGTATTTT.

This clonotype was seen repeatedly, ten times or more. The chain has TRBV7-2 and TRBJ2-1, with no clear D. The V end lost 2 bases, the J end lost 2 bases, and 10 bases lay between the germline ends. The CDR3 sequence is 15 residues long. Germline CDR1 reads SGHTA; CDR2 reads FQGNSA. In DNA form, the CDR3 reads TGTGCCAGCAGCTTATACTCCGGAACCTACAATGAGCAGTTCTTC. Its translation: CASSLYSGTYNEQFF.

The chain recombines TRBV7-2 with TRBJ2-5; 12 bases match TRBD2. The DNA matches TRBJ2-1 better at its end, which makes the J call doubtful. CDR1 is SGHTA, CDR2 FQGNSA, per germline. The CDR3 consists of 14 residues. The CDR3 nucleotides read TGTGCCAGCAGCCTACTAGCGGGAGGCGGCGAGCAGTTCTTC. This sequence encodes CASSLLAGGGEQFF.

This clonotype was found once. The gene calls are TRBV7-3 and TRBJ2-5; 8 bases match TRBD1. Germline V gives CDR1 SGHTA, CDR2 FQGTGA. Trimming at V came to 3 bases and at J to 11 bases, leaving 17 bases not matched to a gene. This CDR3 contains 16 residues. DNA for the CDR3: TGTGCCAGCAGCTTGACAGGGGTAGGCTTTTACAATGAGCAGTACTTC. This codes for CASSLTGVGFYNEQYF.

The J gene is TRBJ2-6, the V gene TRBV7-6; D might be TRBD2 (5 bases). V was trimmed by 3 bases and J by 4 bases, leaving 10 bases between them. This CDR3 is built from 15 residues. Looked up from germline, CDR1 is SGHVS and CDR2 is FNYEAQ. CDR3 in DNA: TGTGCCAGCAGCTTGGGCCCGGGGGGGGCCAACGTCCTGACTTTC. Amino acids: CASSLGPGGANVLTF.

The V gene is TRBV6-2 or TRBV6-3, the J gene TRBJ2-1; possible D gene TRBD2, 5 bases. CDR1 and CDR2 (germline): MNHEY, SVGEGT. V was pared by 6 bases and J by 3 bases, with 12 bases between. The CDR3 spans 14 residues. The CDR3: CASRPGLSYNEQFF. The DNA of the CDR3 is TGTGCCAGCAGACCTGGACTGAGCTACAATGAGCAGTTCTTC.

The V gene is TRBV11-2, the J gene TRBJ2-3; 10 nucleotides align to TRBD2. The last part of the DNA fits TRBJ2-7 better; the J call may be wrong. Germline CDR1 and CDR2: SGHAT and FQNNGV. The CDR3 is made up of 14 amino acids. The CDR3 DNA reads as TGTGCCAGCAGCTTAGGACTAGCGGGCTACGAGCAGTACTTC. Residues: CASSLGLAGYEQYF.

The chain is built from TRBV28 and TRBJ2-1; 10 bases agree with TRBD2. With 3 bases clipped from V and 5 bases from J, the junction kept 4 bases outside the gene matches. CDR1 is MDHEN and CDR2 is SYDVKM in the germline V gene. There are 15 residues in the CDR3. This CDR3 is CASSFLLAGNNEQFF. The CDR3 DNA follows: TGTGCCAGCAGTTTTTTACTAGCGGGGAACAATGAGCAGTTCTTC.

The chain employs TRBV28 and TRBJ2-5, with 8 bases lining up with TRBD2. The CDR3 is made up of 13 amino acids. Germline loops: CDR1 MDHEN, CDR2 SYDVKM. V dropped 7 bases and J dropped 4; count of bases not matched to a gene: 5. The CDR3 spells CASTSGGRETQYF. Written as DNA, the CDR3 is TGTGCCAGCACCAGCGGGGGTAGAGAGACCCAGTACTTC.